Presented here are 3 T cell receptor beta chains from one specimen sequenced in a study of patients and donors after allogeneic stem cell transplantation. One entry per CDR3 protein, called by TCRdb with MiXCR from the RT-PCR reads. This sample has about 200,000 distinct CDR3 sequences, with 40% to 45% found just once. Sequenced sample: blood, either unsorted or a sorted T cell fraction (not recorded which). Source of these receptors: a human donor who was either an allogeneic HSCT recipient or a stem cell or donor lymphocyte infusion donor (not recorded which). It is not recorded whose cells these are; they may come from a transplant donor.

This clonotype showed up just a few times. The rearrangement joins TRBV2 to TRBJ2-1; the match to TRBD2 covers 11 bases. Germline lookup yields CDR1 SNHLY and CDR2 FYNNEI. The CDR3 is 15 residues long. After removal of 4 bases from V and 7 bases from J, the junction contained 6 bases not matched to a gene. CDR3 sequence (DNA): TGTGCCAGCAGTGTGGACACTAGCGGGAGTAATGAGCAGTTCTTC. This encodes CASSVDTSGSNEQFF.

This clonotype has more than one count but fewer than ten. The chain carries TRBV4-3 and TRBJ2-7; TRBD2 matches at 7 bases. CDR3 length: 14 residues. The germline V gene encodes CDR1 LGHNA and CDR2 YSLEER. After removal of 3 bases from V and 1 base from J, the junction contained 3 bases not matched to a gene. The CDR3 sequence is CASSHGLESYEQYF. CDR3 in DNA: TGCGCCAGCAGCCACGGACTAGAGTCCTACGAGCAGTACTTC.

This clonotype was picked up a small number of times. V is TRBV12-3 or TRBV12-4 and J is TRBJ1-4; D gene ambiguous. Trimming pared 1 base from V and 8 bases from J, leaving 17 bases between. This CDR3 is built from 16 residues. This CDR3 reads CASSLGGGVIGEKLFF. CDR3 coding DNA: TGTGCCAGCAGTTTAGGAGGCGGGGTTATCGGGGAAAAACTGTTTTTT.